The 16 T cell receptor beta chains listed next were all sequenced from one sample in a study of shared clonotypes between healthy human individuals. The repertoire was sequenced with immunoSEQ multiplex PCR; TCRdb's copy has only in-frame clones and lacks some. The table records 2 million or so clones, 85% to 95% of them present only once. The source material was naive CD4+ T cells sorted from blood. Subset reported: CD45RA+ positively selected. All receptors derive from a young man in good health.

V usage is TRBV30 and J usage is TRBJ2-5; the match to TRBD2 covers 14 bases. The CDR3 contains 17 residues. Germline CDR1 GTSNPN, CDR2 SVGIG (reference sequence). V gave up 0 bases and J gave up 1 base; unmatched junction bases: 4. The DNA of the CDR3 is TGTGCCTGGAGTGTAGGGACTAGCGGGGGTCCCCAAGAGACCCAGTACTTC. Protein sequence: CAWSVGTSGGPQETQYF.

A note on this clone: Other DNA sequences of this sample code for an identical CDR3. The chain has TRBV5-1 and TRBJ2-2; no reliable D call. The CDR3 is made up of 15 amino acids. CDR1 and CDR2 (germline): SGHRS, YFSETQ. V lost 0 bases and J 1 base, leaving 7 bases between the germline ends. The CDR3 is CASSLGGLNTGELFF. The CDR3 DNA sequence: TGCGCCAGCAGCTTGGGCGGCCTGAACACCGGGGAGCTGTTTTTT. The variable domain in full, with the rest retrieved from reference TRBV5-1 and TRBJ2-2, is KAGVTQTPRYLIKTRGQQVTLSCSPISGHRSVSWYQQTPGQGLQFLFEYFSETQRNKGNFPGRFSGRQFSNSRSEMNVSTLELGDSALYLCASSLGGLNTGELFFGEGSRLTVL.

The CDR3 DNA reads TGTGCCATCAGTGGGACTAGCGGACTTAGCTCCTACGAGCAGTACTTC. Protein product: CAISGTSGLSSYEQYF. The chain employs TRBV10-3 and TRBJ2-7, with 10 bases that match TRBD2. There are 16 residues in the CDR3. V trimming: 4 bases; J trimming: 0 bases; junction bases outside the gene matches: 6. The germline V gene encodes CDR1 ENHRY and CDR2 SYGVKD.

V and J are TRBV12-2 and TRBJ1-4. TRBV12-2 is termed a pseudogene. The CDR3 extends over 13 amino acids. The CDR3 reads CASRLARDGKLFF. For the CDR3, the DNA is TGTGCAAGTCGCTTAGCCCGTGACGGAAAACTGTTTTTT.

The rearrangement uses TRBV5-1 and TRBJ2-2; no clear D. The CDR3 has 16 residues. V lost 1 base, J lost 0 bases, and 10 bases lay in between. Germline V gene lookup returns CDR1 SGHRS and CDR2 YFSETQ. Here the CDR3 reads CASSLSTVPNTGELFF. In DNA, the CDR3 is TGCGCCAGCAGCTTGAGTACAGTACCGAACACCGGGGAGCTGTTTTTT.

The chain carries TRBV18 and TRBJ1-5; D remains unclear. Deletions cut 5 bases from V and 0 bases from J, with 5 bases between. Germline assignment: CDR1 KGHSH and CDR2 LQKENI. The CDR3 covers 13 residues. Here the CDR3 reads CASSVHSNQPQHF. In DNA, the CDR3 is TGTGCCAGCTCAGTCCATAGCAATCAGCCCCAGCATTTT.

The CDR3 coding sequence is TGTGCCAGCAGCTTTAGGGGGGTAACCAAAAACATTCAGTACTTC. It translates to CASSFRGVTKNIQYF. This chain links TRBV5-6 with TRBJ2-4; tentatively, D is TRBD1 or TRBD2 (6 bases each). Germline V CDR1 and CDR2: SGHDT, YYEEEE. This CDR3 has 15 residues. V was cut by 2 bases and J by 2 bases, with 11 bases left in between.

The genes are TRBV29-1 and TRBJ2-7; 10 bases line up with TRBD2. This CDR3 has 15 amino acids. V shed 2 bases, J shed 5 bases, and the junction held 9 bases outside the gene matches. CDR1 is SQVTM, CDR2 ANQGSEA, per germline. This chain's CDR3 is CSVEFVAGGVHEQYF. CDR3 DNA sequence: TGCAGCGTTGAATTCGTAGCGGGAGGTGTCCACGAGCAGTACTTC.

This chain connects TRBV18 to TRBJ2-1; D remains unclear. The germline CDR1 and CDR2 sequences are KGHSH and LQKENI. This CDR3 has 15 residues. The V end lost 2 bases, the J end lost 0 bases, and 8 bases lay between the germline ends. The CDR3 is CASSPRQLSYNEQFF. The DNA for the CDR3 is TGTGCCAGCTCACCAAGACAACTCTCCTACAATGAGCAGTTCTTC.

V gene TRBV28 combines with J gene TRBJ1-5, with D unresolved. Germline-derived CDR1 and CDR2 are MDHEN and SYDVKM. With 5 bases removed from V and 9 bases from J, the gap between germline ends came to 11 bases. The CDR3 sequence is 12 residues long. CDR3 sequence: CASSLGSLPQHF. The DNA for the CDR3 is TGTGCCAGCAGTCTAGGTTCGTTGCCCCAGCATTTT.

The chain carries TRBV10-1 and TRBJ1-6, with D possibly being TRBD1 (5 bases). The CDR3 is 16 residues long. V was trimmed by 0 bases and J by 6 bases, leaving 12 bases between them. Germline CDR1 is WNHNN and CDR2 is SYGVQD (reference sequence). In DNA, the CDR3 is TGCGCCAGCAGTGAGTCGAGTCCGGGGGGTAATTCACCCCTCCACTTT. Protein: CASSESSPGGNSPLHF.

The rearrangement joins TRBV18 to TRBJ2-7; 9 nucleotides align to TRBD1. Germline V gene lookup returns CDR1 KGHSH and CDR2 LQKENI. J gave up 5 bases and V 1 base, and 6 bases lay outside the gene matches. There are 15 residues in the CDR3. CDR3 region: CASSPLGTGTDEQYF. The CDR3 DNA sequence: TGTGCCAGCTCACCACTCGGGACAGGGACGGACGAGCAGTACTTC.

The chain couples TRBV18 to TRBJ2-3, with D unresolved. The V and J ends lost 1 base and 2 bases respectively, with 10 bases between them. The CDR3 has 15 residues. The germline V gene encodes CDR1 KGHSH and CDR2 LQKENI. CDR3 in amino acids: CASSPQGMNTDTQYF. The CDR3 DNA follows: TGTGCCAGCTCACCACAGGGTATGAACACAGATACGCAGTATTTT.

About this clone: Other nucleotide sequences in the sample specify the same CDR3. The rearrangement joins TRBV6-1 to TRBJ1-1; D ambiguous. This CDR3 is built from 11 residues. Germline assignment: CDR1 MNHNS and CDR2 SASEGT. Between the trimmed V and J ends, which lost 6 bases and 5 bases, there was a span of 7 bases. The CDR3 bases are TGTGCCAGCAGCGACTGGACTGAAGCTTTCTTT. This codes for CASSDWTEAFF.

The gene calls are TRBV15 and TRBJ1-5; possible D gene TRBD1, 5 bases. V shed 0 bases and J shed 6 bases, with 12 bases lying between them. There are 15 residues in the CDR3. CDR1 is LNHNV and CDR2 is YYDKDF in the germline V gene (reference sequence). The DNA of the CDR3 is TGTGCCACCAGCAGAGACAGGGTGGGCTCTCAGCCCCAGCATTTT. This sequence encodes CATSRDRVGSQPQHF. Full variable domain (missing parts from reference TRBV15 and TRBJ1-5): DAMVIQNPRYQVTQFGKPVTLSCSQTLNHNVMYWYQQKSSQAPKLLFHYYDKDFNNEADTPDNFQSRRPNTSFCFLDIRSPGLGDTAMYLCATSRDRVGSQPQHFGDGTRLSIL.

The chain is built from TRBV30 and TRBJ1-1, with 11 bases identical to TRBD1. Germline CDR1 GTSNPN, CDR2 SVGIG (reference sequence). This CDR3 is built from 14 residues. The V gene end was trimmed by 1 base and the J gene end by 12 bases; junction bases not matched to a gene: 10. CDR3 in amino acids: CAWSADRDRGRSFF. The CDR3 nucleotides are TGTGCCTGGAGTGCAGACCGGGACAGGGGGAGATCTTTCTTT. Looking up the rest from reference TRBV30 and TRBJ1-1 gives the full variable domain: SQTIHQWPATLVQPVGSPLSLECTVEGTSNPNLYWYRQAAGRGLQLLFYSVGIGQISSEVPQNLSASRPQDRQFILSSKKLLLSDSGFYLCAWSADRDRGRSFFGQGTRLTVV.